The source of this T cell receptor (beta chain) is a study of control samples from healthy donors and cancer patients. This table comes from immunoSEQ multiplex PCR, and its TCRdb copy is limited to in-frame clones, with some not included. The sample gives about 95,000 clones, about 88% of which show up once; 13% to 15% is in the top ten. This CDR3 has 18 amino acids. The germline gives CDR1 LNHNV, CDR2 YYDKDF (reference sequence). The germline V and J ends were trimmed by 3 bases and 8 bases, with 25 bases remaining between them. The V gene is TRBV15, the J gene TRBJ1-4; D is unresolved. This clonotype was sampled from a woman in her 70s in good health. Sequenced sample: blood. The CDR3 loop reads CATSSQPEFTAFEEKLFF. CDR3 sequence (DNA): TGTGCCACCAGCAGCCAGCCCGAATTCACGGCGTTTGAGGAAAAACTGTTTTTT.